This T cell receptor beta chain stems from a study of blood T cell repertoires in COVID-19. On the study more broadly: The analysed material was cDNA or gDNA that came from T cells, B-cell-depleted T cells, or PBMCs.

Seattle patient enrollment occurred during active infection, with longitudinal follow-up thereafter. Original methodology: Amplification of reference gene primers provided the estimated nucleated cell counts. Repertoires were generated with immunoSEQ multiplex PCR, while TCRdb's copy carries only in-frame clones and drops some. The V and J calls and clone size are taken from that table; D and trimming were inferred from the DNA. The table has about 150,000 clones, approximately 91% seen once. Germline values: CDR1 LGHDT, CDR2 YNNKEL (reference sequence). CDR3 length: 18 amino acids. The V gene end was trimmed by 3 bases and the J gene end by 4 bases; junction bases not matched to a gene: 14.

This sequence was found in a man in his late teens or twenties with COVID-19, enrolled during active disease. The sample was peripheral blood. The chain is built from TRBV3-1 (or the pseudogene TRBV3-2) and TRBJ2-3; 9 nucleotides line up with TRBD2. DNA of the CDR3: TGTGCCAGCAGCCAGGGGGCGGGAGGGATCACGAGGGCAGATACGCAGTATTTT. Its protein product is CASSQGAGGITRADTQYF.